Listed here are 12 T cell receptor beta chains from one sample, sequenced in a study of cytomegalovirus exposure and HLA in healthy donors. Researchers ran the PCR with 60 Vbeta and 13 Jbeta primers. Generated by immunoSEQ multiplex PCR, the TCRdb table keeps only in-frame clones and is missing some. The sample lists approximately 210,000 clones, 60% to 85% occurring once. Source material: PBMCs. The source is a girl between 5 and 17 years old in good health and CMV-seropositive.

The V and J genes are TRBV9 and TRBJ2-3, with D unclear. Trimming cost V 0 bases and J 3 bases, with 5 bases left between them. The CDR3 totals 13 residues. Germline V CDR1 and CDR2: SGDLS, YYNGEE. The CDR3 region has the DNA TGTGCCAGCAGCGTAGTCGAGACAGATACGCAGTATTTT. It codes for CASSVVETDTQYF.

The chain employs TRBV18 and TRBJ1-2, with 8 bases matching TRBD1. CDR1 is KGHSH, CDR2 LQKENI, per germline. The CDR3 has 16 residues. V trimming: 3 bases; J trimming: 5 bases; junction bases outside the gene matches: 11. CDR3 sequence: CASSPSDRAIPYGYTF. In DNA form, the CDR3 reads TGTGCCAGCTCACCCTCGGACAGGGCCATCCCTTATGGCTACACCTTC.

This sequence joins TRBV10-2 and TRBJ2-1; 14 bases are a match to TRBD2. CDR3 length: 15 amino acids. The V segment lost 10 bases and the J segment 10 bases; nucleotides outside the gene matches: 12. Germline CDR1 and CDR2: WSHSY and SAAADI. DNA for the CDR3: TGCGCCACCATTCAGGGACTAGCGGGGGCGGGGGAGCAGTTCTTC. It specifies CATIQGLAGAGEQFF.

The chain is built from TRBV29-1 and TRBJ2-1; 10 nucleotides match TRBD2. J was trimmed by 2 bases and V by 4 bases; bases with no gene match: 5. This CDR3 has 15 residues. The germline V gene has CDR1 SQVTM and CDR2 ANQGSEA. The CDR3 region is CSVGLAGVTYNEQFF. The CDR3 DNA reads TGCAGCGTTGGGCTAGCGGGGGTGACCTACAATGAGCAGTTCTTC.

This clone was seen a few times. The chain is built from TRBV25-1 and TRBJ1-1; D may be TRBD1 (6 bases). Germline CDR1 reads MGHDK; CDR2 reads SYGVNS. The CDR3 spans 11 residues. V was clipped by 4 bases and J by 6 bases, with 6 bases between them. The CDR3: CASSGTAEAFF. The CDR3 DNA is TGTGCCAGCAGTGGGACAGCTGAAGCTTTCTTT.

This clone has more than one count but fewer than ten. The CDR3 here is CASGRLAGELFF. CDR3 DNA sequence: TGTGCCAGCGGTCGACTAGCCGGGGAGCTGTTTTTT. J is TRBJ2-2 and V is TRBV28; a possible D gene is TRBD2 (6 bases). V was pared by 8 bases and J by 6 bases, with 10 bases between. Germline lookup yields CDR1 MDHEN and CDR2 SYDVKM. The CDR3 extends over 12 amino acids. Based on the CDR3 plus reference TRBV28 and TRBJ2-2, the full variable domain is DVKVTQSSRYLVKRTGEKVFLECVQDMDHENMFWYRQDPGLGLRLIYFSYDVKMKEKGDIPEGYSVSREKKERFSLILESASTNQTSMYLCASGRLAGELFFGEGSRLTVL.

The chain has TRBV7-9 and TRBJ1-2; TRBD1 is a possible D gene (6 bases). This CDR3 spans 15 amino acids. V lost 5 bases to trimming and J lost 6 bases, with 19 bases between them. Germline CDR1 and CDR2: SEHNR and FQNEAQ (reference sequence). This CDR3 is CASSPSNGGAHGYTF. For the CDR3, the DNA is TGTGCCAGCAGCCCTTCGAACGGGGGGGCCCATGGCTACACCTTC.

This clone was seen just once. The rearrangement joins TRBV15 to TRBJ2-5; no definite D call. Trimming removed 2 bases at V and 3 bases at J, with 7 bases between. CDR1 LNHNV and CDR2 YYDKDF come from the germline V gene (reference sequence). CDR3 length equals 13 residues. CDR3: CATSRTMEETQYF. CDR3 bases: TGTGCCACCAGCAGAACAATGGAAGAGACCCAGTACTTC.

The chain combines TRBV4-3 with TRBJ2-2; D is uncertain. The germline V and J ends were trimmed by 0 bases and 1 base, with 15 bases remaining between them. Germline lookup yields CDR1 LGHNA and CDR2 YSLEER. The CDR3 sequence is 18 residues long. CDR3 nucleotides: TGCGCCAGCAGCCAAGATTGGTCCGGGTATGAGAACACCGGGGAGCTGTTTTTT. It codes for CASSQDWSGYENTGELFF.

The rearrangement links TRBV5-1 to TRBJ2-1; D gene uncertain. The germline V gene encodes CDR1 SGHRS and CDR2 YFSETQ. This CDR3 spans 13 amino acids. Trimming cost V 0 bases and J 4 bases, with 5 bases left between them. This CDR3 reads CASSLDYYNEQFF. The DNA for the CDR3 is TGCGCCAGCAGCTTGGACTATTACAATGAGCAGTTCTTC.

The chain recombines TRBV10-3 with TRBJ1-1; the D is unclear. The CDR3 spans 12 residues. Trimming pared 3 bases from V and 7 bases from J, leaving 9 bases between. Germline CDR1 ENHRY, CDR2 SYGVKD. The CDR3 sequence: CAISENFSEAFF. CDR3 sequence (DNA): TGTGCCATCAGTGAAAATTTCAGTGAAGCTTTCTTT.

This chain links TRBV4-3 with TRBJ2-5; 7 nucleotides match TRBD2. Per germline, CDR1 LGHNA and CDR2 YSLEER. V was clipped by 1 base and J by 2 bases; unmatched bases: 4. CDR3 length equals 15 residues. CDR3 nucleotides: TGCGCCAGCAGCCAAGCCCGGGGGGAGCAAGAGACCCAGTACTTC. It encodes CASSQARGEQETQYF.